This TCR beta chain appears in the sequencing data of a study of PD-1 blockade in mismatch repair-deficient tumors. Whole-study context: Enrolled about 2012-2016, patients had progressing, pretreated mismatch repair-deficient cancers of 12 types. Study-wide results and limits: Tumor-resident clones, often undetectable pretreatment in blood, expanded then contracted after pembrolizumab.

Remarks on this clone: No antigen is known for it. The same CDR3 arises from other DNA sequences in this sample as well.

The CDR3 covers 12 residues. Trimming stripped 3 bases from V and 3 bases from J, with 4 bases between. CDR1 is SGHAT and CDR2 is FQNNGV in the germline V gene. The data were produced by immunoSEQ multiplex PCR, yet TCRdb's version contains in-frame clones alone and is incomplete. The table includes tens of thousands of clones, around 80% detected once. This sequence originates from an adult with mismatch repair-deficient cancer. The J gene is TRBJ2-3, the V gene TRBV11-2; D not resolved. Sequences were derived from peripheral blood, sampled 2 weeks after starting pembrolizumab. The CDR3 region has the DNA TGTGCCAGCAGCTTGGGGACAGATACGCAGTATTTT. Translating it yields CASSLGTDTQYF. Supplemented by reference TRBV11-2 and TRBJ2-3, the full variable domain reads EAGVAQSPRYKIIEKRQSVAFWCNPISGHATLYWYQQILGQGPKLLIQFQNNGVVDDSQLPKDRFSAERLKGVDSTLKIQPAKLEDSAVYLCASSLGTDTQYFGPGTRLTVL.